This TCR beta chain derives from a study of vaccination and CD4 T cells after COVID-19. Treatment defined: roughly nine-day PBMC culture with coronavirus spike peptide pools or control peptides (ViraFEST assay). Sequenced with the Oncomine TCR Beta short-read assay was DNA taken from cultured CD4+ T cells. TCRdb itself ran the PCR reads through MiXCR, one entry per CDR3 protein. The table records 11,000 or so distinct CDR3 sequences, 55% to 60% of them present only once. The CDR3 contains 15 residues. The V gene lost 2 bases and the J gene lost 9 bases, with 17 bases spanning the gap. Germline CDR1 reads DFQATT; CDR2 reads SNEGSKA (reference sequence). In this sample, this clonotype turned up once. Its antigen is as yet unknown.

Sequencing input: CD4+ T cells from blood, cultured in vitro. This chain uses TRBV20-1 with TRBJ1-6; the D gene is possibly TRBD1 (5 bases). This TCR derives from a human donor who had recovered from COVID-19. CDR3 amino acids: CSARPPGGLGSPLHF. The CDR3 coding sequence is TGCAGTGCTAGACCCCCGGGGGGGTTGGGTTCACCCCTCCACTTT.